Described below is a single T cell receptor beta chain sequence and its context. Antigen unknown. CD8 cells regarded as naive lacked CD45RO, were positively chosen for CCR7, and omitted terminally differentiated effector memory CD45RA+ cells. Losses at the gene ends were 4 bases for V and 9 bases for J; bases not matched to a gene: 6. Germline values: CDR1 LNHDA, CDR2 SQIVND (reference sequence). The CDR3 consists of 13 residues. These data belong to a study of shared clonotypes between healthy human individuals. Findings and limits, study-wide: Represented diversity (both genetic and exposure-history) was limited by the small number of donors. Inspection by rarefaction showed sorted-subset sequencing to be incomplete despite large depth. Clonotypes that were shared across four donors made up around 5% of naive CD4 clonotypes. Naive subsets typically showed greater estimated richness than memory subsets.

Measured with immunoSEQ multiplex PCR; TCRdb has only the in-frame clones, and not every one. The sample includes fewer than 1 million clones, approximately 96% of them seen just once. This rearrangement joins TRBV19 to TRBJ2-7; 10 bases agree with TRBD1. This clonotype was sampled from a man in his thirties or forties in good health. The sample taken for sequencing was naive CD8+ T cells sorted from blood. The CDR3 nucleotides read TGTGCCAGTAGTACCTCCGGGACAGGGGTGCAGTACTTC. Amino acids: CASSTSGTGVQYF.